This T cell receptor (beta chain) was recorded in a study of multiple sclerosis patients with progressive multifocal leukoencephalopathy. Regarding the study as a whole: Most PML patients had lower entropy, suggesting less diverse TRB repertoires.

Clones were sequenced by immunoSEQ multiplex PCR, and TCRdb holds only the in-frame ones, with some missing. The table shows 25,000 to 35,000 clones, with 90% to 95% occurring only once. To note about this clone: Its cognate antigen is unknown.

Time point reported: before natalizumab initiation. All patients had prior interferon beta, and all PML patients were female. The T0 samples predate the first natalizumab infusion. The sequence came from a young man with multiple sclerosis. The source material was PBMCs.

The DNA for the CDR3 is TGTGCCAGCAGCTCTAACACAGATACGCAGTATTTT. Encoded protein: CASSSNTDTQYF. The chain combines TRBV11-3 with TRBJ2-3; D not certain. Germline lookup yields CDR1 SGHNT and CDR2 YENEEA. With 4 bases removed from V and 2 bases from J, the gap between germline ends came to 4 bases. The CDR3 is 12 amino acids.